The 26 T cell receptor beta chains listed next were all sequenced from one sample in a study of lymphopenia after photon versus proton radiotherapy. The table came from immunoSEQ multiplex PCR; TCRdb's copy has only in-frame clones and leaves some out. The sample yields about 20,000 clones, roughly 90% seen once. This specimen consisted of peripheral blood, obtained from a patient treated with photon-based radiotherapy. The receptors stem from a woman between 35 and 50 years old with cholangiocarcinoma.

The V gene is TRBV6-5, the J gene TRBJ1-1, with 9 bases identical to TRBD1. The CDR3 extends over 14 amino acids. With 5 bases clipped from V and 3 bases from J, the junction kept 4 bases outside the gene matches. Germline V gene lookup returns CDR1 MNHEY and CDR2 SVGAGI. The CDR3 DNA is TGTGCCAGCAGTGGGGACAGGGTAGACACTGAAGCTTTCTTT. Protein: CASSGDRVDTEAFF.

The V gene is TRBV27, the J gene TRBJ2-3, with TRBD2 matching 8 bases. Germline V gene data show CDR1 as MNHEY and CDR2 as SMNVEV (reference sequence). V lost 0 bases, J lost 4 bases, and 12 bases stayed unmatched. The CDR3 runs to 18 residues. In nucleotides, the CDR3 is TGTGCCAGCAGTTTATCGATCCCGGGGGGGCTGATTGCAGATACGCAGTATTTT. This translates into CASSLSIPGGLIADTQYF.

This chain links TRBV11-1 with TRBJ2-7; TRBD1 is a possible D gene (5 bases). The germline V gene encodes CDR1 SGHAT and CDR2 FQDESV (reference sequence). The CDR3 loop spans 13 amino acids. Trimming took 1 base from V and 3 from J, leaving 7 bases between them. The CDR3 spells CASSLGQLYEQYF. The DNA of the CDR3 is TGTGCCAGCAGCTTAGGACAGCTCTACGAGCAGTACTTC.

The chain is built from TRBV14 and TRBJ1-1; D gene unclear. Per the germline V gene, CDR1 is SGHDN and CDR2 is FVKESK. CDR3 length equals 14 residues. Trimming removed 1 base at V and 7 bases at J, with 13 bases between. DNA for the CDR3: TGTGCCAGCAGCCAAGTCCGGGGTCCAATTGAAGCTTTCTTT. Encoded protein: CASSQVRGPIEAFF.

The J gene is TRBJ1-1, the V gene TRBV28; 7 nucleotides agree with TRBD1. Per germline, CDR1 MDHEN and CDR2 SYDVKM. The CDR3 has 12 amino acids. Trimming removed 4 bases from V and 8 bases from J; junction bases left unmatched: 4. The CDR3 region has the DNA TGTGCCAGCAGTTCAAAGGGACAGGAAGCTTTCTTT. It yields the protein CASSSKGQEAFF.

The chain has TRBV28 and TRBJ2-3, with D perhaps matching TRBD1 (5 bases). Trimming stripped 7 bases from V and 7 bases from J, with 12 bases between. The CDR3 is made up of 12 amino acids. Germline CDR1 and CDR2: MDHEN and SYDVKM. Written as DNA, the CDR3 is TGTGCCAGCACCCGGTGGGGCAATACGCAGTATTTT. It is translated as CASTRWGNTQYF.

This clone came up once. This rearrangement joins TRBV21-1 to TRBJ1-2. TRBV21-1 is a recognized pseudogene. There are 13 residues in the CDR3. CDR3 in amino acids: CASSRTDPYGYTF. The CDR3 DNA reads as TGTGCCAGCAGCAGGACCGATCCCTATGGCTACACCTTC.

This chain's CDR3 is CASSLESFVGEQYF. The CDR3 bases are TGTGCCAGCAGCTTGGAATCCTTTGTGGGCGAGCAGTACTTC. The chain combines TRBV5-4 with TRBJ2-7; D not certain. V lost 0 bases and J lost 6, with 13 bases in between. There are 14 residues in the CDR3. Germline assignment: CDR1 SGHNT and CDR2 YYREEE (reference sequence).

The chain joins TRBV5-4 to TRBJ1-2; D might be TRBD1 (6 bases). CDR1 and CDR2 (germline): SGHNT, YYREEE (reference sequence). The CDR3 spans 14 residues. V dropped 4 bases and J dropped 4 bases, with 14 bases sitting between them. The CDR3 loop reads CASSTPDSFYGYTF. In DNA, the CDR3 is TGTGCCAGCAGCACACCGGACAGCTTCTATGGCTACACCTTC.

This chain links TRBV18 with TRBJ1-2; D possibly corresponds to TRBD1 (5 bases). The CDR3 contains 13 residues. Germline-derived CDR1 and CDR2 are KGHSH and LQKENI. The V end was cut by 3 bases, the J end by 4 bases, with 9 bases between. The CDR3 reads CASSPSGTYGYTF. The CDR3 bases are TGTGCCAGCTCACCGTCGGGGACCTATGGCTACACCTTC.

V is TRBV29-1 and J is TRBJ1-1, with D perhaps matching TRBD1 (5 bases). The CDR3 is 14 amino acids. Trimming shortened V by 7 bases and J by 0 bases, and 15 bases separated the two germline ends. CDR1 is SQVTM, CDR2 ANQGSEA, per germline. The CDR3 loop is CSASGQGMNTEAFF. CDR3 nucleotides: TGCAGCGCCTCTGGGCAGGGAATGAACACTGAAGCTTTCTTT.

This chain links TRBV19 with TRBJ2-6, with unresolved D. CDR1 is LNHDA and CDR2 is SQIVND in the germline V gene (reference sequence). The V end lost 7 bases, the J end lost 5 bases, and 15 bases lay between the germline ends. The CDR3 has 15 residues. CDR3 DNA: TGTGCCAGTACCTCCATCCCGACGAGGGCCAACGTCCTGACTTTC. It encodes CASTSIPTRANVLTF.

The chain recombines TRBV5-8 with TRBJ2-7; perhaps D is TRBD1 or TRBD2 (5 bases each). This CDR3 region has 16 residues. Germline CDR1 and CDR2: SGHTS and YDEGEE. Trimming removed 3 bases at V and 7 bases at J, with 23 bases between. CDR3 sequence (DNA): TGTGCCAGCAGCTGGGAAATACCAGGGACCCGGAGGGAGCAGTACTTC. Protein sequence: CASSWEIPGTRREQYF.

This clone came up a few times. This chain joins TRBV10-2 and TRBJ1-6; D uncertain. The germline V gene has CDR1 WSHSY and CDR2 SAAADI. The V end lost 3 bases, the J end lost 3 bases, and 6 bases lay between the germline ends. The CDR3 consists of 14 residues. CDR3 amino acids: CASSDPLYNSPLHF. The CDR3 DNA reads as TGCGCCAGCAGTGATCCCCTCTATAATTCACCCCTCCACTTT.

This chain connects TRBV5-8 to TRBJ1-5, with TRBD1 as a possible D gene (6 bases). V lost 2 bases and J lost 8, with 14 bases in between. This CDR3 spans 14 amino acids. The germline CDR1 and CDR2 sequences are SGHTS and YDEGEE. CDR3 bases: TGTGCCAGCAGCTTCAGGGGCAGGGAAAAGCCCCAGCATTTT. The encoded protein is CASSFRGREKPQHF.

V and J are TRBV18 and TRBJ1-2; possibly TRBD1 for D (5 bases). The germline CDR1 and CDR2 sequences are KGHSH and LQKENI. Trimming removed 2 bases from V and 1 base from J, with 8 bases in between. CDR3 length: 14 residues. CDR3 DNA: TGTGCCAGCTCACCAGGGGCCCTTAACTATGGCTACACCTTC. Its protein product is CASSPGALNYGYTF.

This clone was observed a few times. The CDR3 spells CASSDYSYGYTF. The CDR3, as DNA: TGCGCCAGCAGCGACTACAGCTATGGCTACACCTTC. The V gene is TRBV5-1, the J gene TRBJ1-2, with unresolved D. CDR3 length: 12 residues. CDR1 and CDR2 (germline): SGHRS, YFSETQ. Trimming removed 4 bases from V and 4 bases from J, with 8 bases in between.

This clone is a singleton in its sample. The chain carries TRBV30 and TRBJ1-2; 8 bases are a match to TRBD1. The CDR3 length is 13 residues. The V gene's germline CDR1 is GTSNPN and CDR2 SVGIG (reference sequence). The J segment lost 5 bases and the V segment lost 0 bases, leaving 2 bases of the junction unmatched. This CDR3 reads CAWSVQGGYGYTF. DNA for the CDR3: TGTGCCTGGAGTGTACAGGGGGGTTATGGCTACACCTTC.

This clone has a single count. The chain recombines TRBV30 with TRBJ2-7; TRBD1 aligns across 8 bases. CDR1 is GTSNPN, CDR2 SVGIG, per germline (reference sequence). This CDR3 is built from 12 residues. The V gene end was trimmed by 3 bases and the J gene end by 6 bases; junction bases not matched to a gene: 4. The CDR3, as DNA: TGTGCCTGGAGCCGACAGGGGCGCGAGCAGTACTTC. This translates into CAWSRQGREQYF.

CDR3 loop: CASSSLGTSGRSEQFF. CDR3 nucleotide sequence: TGCGCCAGCAGCTCACTCGGGACTAGCGGGAGGAGTGAGCAGTTCTTC. The chain joins TRBV5-1 to TRBJ2-1; 15 bases fit TRBD2. The V gene end was trimmed by 3 bases and the J gene end by 9 bases; junction bases not matched to a gene: 7. Germline V lookup: CDR1 SGHRS, CDR2 YFSETQ. CDR3 length equals 16 residues.

The CDR3 sequence is CASSQGDYYEQYF. DNA of the CDR3: TGTGCCAGCAGCCAGGGGGACTACTACGAGCAGTACTTC. The V gene is TRBV9, the J gene TRBJ2-7; perhaps D is TRBD1 or TRBD2 (7 bases each). Germline assignment: CDR1 SGDLS and CDR2 YYNGEE. This CDR3 has 13 residues. With 4 bases removed from V and 3 bases from J, the gap between germline ends came to 11 bases. Full variable domain (missing parts from reference TRBV9 and TRBJ2-7): DSGVTQTPKHLITATGQRVTLRCSPRSGDLSVYWYQQSLDQGLQFLIQYYNGEERAKGNILERFSAQQFPDLHSELNLSSLELGDSALYFCASSQGDYYEQYFGPGTRLTVT.

This chain connects TRBV9 to TRBJ1-6, with TRBD1 identical over 9 bases. The germline gives CDR1 SGDLS, CDR2 YYNGEE. The CDR3 has 15 residues. The V and J ends lost 5 bases and 10 bases, in that order; junction bases with no gene match: 10. The CDR3 DNA reads as TGTGCCAGCAGAAACTCCGCGACAGGGGGGTCACCCCTCCACTTT. Translating it yields CASRNSATGGSPLHF.

V and J are TRBV15 and TRBJ2-5, with 9 bases aligning to TRBD1. The CDR3 totals 15 residues. Germline V gene sequence: CDR1 LNHNV, CDR2 YYDKDF (reference sequence). The V segment lost 8 bases and the J segment 2 bases; nucleotides outside the gene matches: 9. The CDR3, as DNA: TGTGCCACCCGTGCCGCCGGGACAGGGCAAGAGACCCAGTACTTC. Amino acid sequence: CATRAAGTGQETQYF.

This clone was picked up one time. The CDR3, as DNA: TGTGCCAGCAGTTACTCTACAGGGTCACTAAGTCACGAGCAGTACTTC. Protein product: CASSYSTGSLSHEQYF. The chain employs TRBV6-5 and TRBJ2-7; possibly TRBD1 for D (6 bases). This CDR3 comprises 16 residues. Per the germline V gene, CDR1 is MNHEY and CDR2 is SVGAGI. Trimming stripped 0 bases from V and 5 bases from J, with 17 bases between.

This chain links TRBV2 with TRBJ2-7, with D perhaps TRBD1 or TRBD2 (5 bases each). Germline CDR1 reads SNHLY; CDR2 reads FYNNEI. V shed 7 bases and J shed 2 bases, with 12 bases lying between them. The CDR3 spans 13 residues. In DNA form, the CDR3 reads TGTGCCAGCAAAGGGGACGGAGCCTACGAGCAGTACTTC. It specifies CASKGDGAYEQYF. Drawing the rest from reference TRBV2 and TRBJ2-7, the complete variable domain is EPEVTQTPSHQVTQMGQEVILRCVPISNHLYFYWYRQILGQKVEFLVSFYNNEISEKSEIFDDQFSVERPDGSNFTLKIRSTKLEDSAMYFCASKGDGAYEQYFGPGTRLTVT.

The chain employs TRBV27 and TRBJ1-1, with D uncertain. V lost 5 bases and J 0 bases, leaving 13 bases between the germline ends. Per the germline V gene, CDR1 is MNHEY and CDR2 is SMNVEV (reference sequence). This CDR3 has 15 residues. In DNA, the CDR3 is TGTGCCAGCAGTCCCTCGGGAGGGATGAACACTGAAGCTTTCTTT. As protein: CASSPSGGMNTEAFF.